The 31 T cell receptor beta chains reported below all come from one sample, sequenced in a study of T-cell reconstitution after alpha-beta-depleted transplantation in children. Preparation of the TCRbeta library was carried out with unique molecular identifiers. MiXCR, applied by TCRdb to the PCR reads, yields one record per CDR3 protein. The sample includes around 960,000 distinct CDR3 sequences, under 30% of them seen just once. The sequencing used PBMCs, mostly from graft donor cells, collected 360 days after TCRalphabeta/CD19-depleted stem cell transplant. The receptors originated from a boy under two years old who had a stem cell transplant for SCID, so the T cells may come from the graft donor.

V and J are TRBV6-5 and TRBJ2-7, with D tentatively TRBD1 (5 bases). Trimming left V 3 bases short and J 0 bases short, with 15 bases between. The CDR3 extends over 16 amino acids. Germline values: CDR1 MNHEY, CDR2 SVGAGI. The CDR3 reads CASSYRYDSTSYEQYF. DNA of the CDR3: TGTGCCAGCAGTTATAGGTACGACAGCACCTCCTACGAGCAGTACTTC.

This sequence joins TRBV2 and TRBJ2-4; D possibly corresponds to TRBD1 (5 bases). V gave up 4 bases and J gave up 0 bases, with 13 bases separating them. The CDR3 has 16 amino acids. Germline V lookup: CDR1 SNHLY, CDR2 FYNNEI. The CDR3 loop is CASSAEGALAKNIQYF. CDR3 DNA: TGTGCCAGCAGTGCAGAAGGGGCCCTAGCCAAAAACATTCAGTACTTC.

The V gene is TRBV12-3 or TRBV12-4, the J gene TRBJ1-2, with D unresolved. Trimming pared 3 bases from V and 6 bases from J, leaving 11 bases between. The CDR3 covers 13 residues. CDR3 sequence (DNA): TGTGCCAGCAGTTTGGAAGGGATTGATGGCTACACCTTC. It specifies CASSLEGIDGYTF.

A few counts support this clonotype. The chain recombines TRBV5-1 with TRBJ1-1; D might be TRBD1 (6 bases). The CDR3 contains 16 residues. Trimming pared 4 bases from V and 1 base from J, leaving 17 bases between. Germline CDR1 is SGHRS and CDR2 is YFSETQ. The CDR3 sequence: CASSHRTDLGNTEAFF. CDR3 sequence (DNA): TGCGCCAGCAGCCACCGGACAGATCTAGGGAACACTGAAGCTTTCTTT.

This clonotype was seen a few times. This sequence joins TRBV7-9 and TRBJ2-5, with D unresolved. This CDR3 contains 15 residues. Germline V gene lookup returns CDR1 SEHNR and CDR2 FQNEAQ (reference sequence). V shed 3 bases and J shed 5 bases, with 16 bases lying between them. In nucleotides, the CDR3 is TGTGCCAGCAGCTTCCGGCCTAATCCAGGCGAGACCCAGTACTTC. The encoded protein is CASSFRPNPGETQYF.

This clonotype was counted a few times. V gene TRBV9 combines with J gene TRBJ2-3, with D unresolved. The V gene lost 1 base and the J gene lost 0 bases, with 9 bases spanning the gap. The CDR3 is made up of 15 amino acids. In germline, CDR1 is SGDLS, CDR2 YYNGEE. CDR3 sequence: CASSVKSPSTDTQYF. The CDR3 DNA reads as TGTGCCAGCAGCGTAAAGAGTCCTAGCACAGATACGCAGTATTTT.

This clonotype showed up many times. This chain connects TRBV10-3 to TRBJ2-3; 9 nucleotides line up with TRBD1. V gave up 3 bases and J gave up 0 bases; unmatched junction bases: 1. CDR3 length: 15 residues. CDR1 is ENHRY and CDR2 is SYGVKD in the germline V gene. CDR3 loop: CAISEGQGSTDTQYF. In DNA form, the CDR3 reads TGTGCCATCAGTGAAGGACAGGGGAGCACAGATACGCAGTATTTT.

J is TRBJ2-3 and V is TRBV28, with TRBD2 matching over 11 bases. The germline gives CDR1 MDHEN, CDR2 SYDVKM. V lost 4 bases to trimming and J lost 5 bases; unmatched junction nucleotides: 8. The CDR3 has 16 residues. CDR3 loop: CASSSPGLAERDTQYF. CDR3 sequence (DNA): TGTGCCAGCAGTTCCCCGGGACTAGCGGAAAGAGATACGCAGTATTTT.

J is TRBJ2-1 and V is TRBV7-9, with 9 nucleotides matching TRBD2. The V and J ends lost 8 bases and 6 bases, in that order; junction bases with no gene match: 11. Germline V lookup: CDR1 SEHNR, CDR2 FQNEAQ (reference sequence). The CDR3 has 15 residues. The DNA for the CDR3 is TGTGCCAGCGGTTCGGGGCGGGGGGGCACCAATGAGCAGTTCTTC. Encoded protein: CASGSGRGGTNEQFF.

The chain carries TRBV9 and TRBJ1-1, with TRBD1 matching 7 bases. Germline V gene data show CDR1 as SGDLS and CDR2 as YYNGEE. CDR3 length equals 16 residues. Trimming took 4 bases from V and 3 from J; bases not matched to a gene: 12. This chain's CDR3 is CASSRSQQGTDTEAFF. In DNA, the CDR3 is TGTGCCAGCAGCCGGTCCCAACAGGGGACGGACACTGAAGCTTTCTTT.

The V and J genes are TRBV12-3 or TRBV12-4 and TRBJ2-5, with D perhaps given as TRBD1 or TRBD2 (5 bases each). Trimming took off 1 base at V and 5 bases at J, with 11 bases between the two ends. This CDR3 is 14 amino acids long. The CDR3 protein is CASSLGDPRETQYF. The CDR3 DNA reads as TGTGCCAGCAGTTTAGGGGACCCACGCGAGACCCAGTACTTC.

This clonotype was counted a few times. The rearrangement links TRBV5-1 to TRBJ1-4; D remains unclear. V was cut by 1 base and J by 8 bases, with 9 bases left in between. The CDR3 loop spans 13 amino acids. Per germline, CDR1 SGHRS and CDR2 YFSETQ. CDR3 loop: CASSLQMKEKLFF. The CDR3 region has the DNA TGCGCCAGCAGCTTGCAAATGAAAGAAAAACTGTTTTTT.

This clonotype was found a few times. V is TRBV7-3 and J is TRBJ2-2, with a weak D call TRBD1 (6 bases). Germline V gene lookup returns CDR1 SGHTA and CDR2 FQGTGA. The CDR3 is 19 amino acids. V shed 5 bases and J shed 5 bases, with 27 bases lying between them. CDR3 nucleotides: TGTGCCAGCAGCCCGCAACAGGGACGGGTGGGGAGTGGGACCGGGGAGCTGTTTTTT. Translated, it gives CASSPQQGRVGSGTGELFF.

The genes are TRBV28 and TRBJ1-3, with unresolved D. CDR1 MDHEN and CDR2 SYDVKM come from the germline V gene. V was clipped by 6 bases and J by 3 bases, with 15 bases between them. The length of the CDR3 is 15 residues. This chain's CDR3 is CASSPMGFLGNTIYF. The DNA of the CDR3 is TGTGCCAGCAGCCCCATGGGGTTCCTTGGAAACACCATATATTTT.

Points on this clonotype: Compared with germline, one end of the junction differs, possibly owing to a read error. The chain links TRBV18 to TRBJ1-2; 7 bases map to TRBD1. CDR3 size: 12 residues. CDR1 KGHSH and CDR2 LQKENI come from the germline V gene. This CDR3 reads CASSPTDRRGEF. The CDR3 DNA is TGTGCCAGCTCACCAACGGACAGGCGAGGTGAATTC.

The rearrangement uses TRBV5-1 and TRBJ2-7; TRBD1 matches at 8 bases. CDR3 length: 14 residues. CDR1 and CDR2 (germline): SGHRS, YFSETQ. The ends lost 3 bases at V and 6 bases at J; junction bases unmatched: 8. CDR3 sequence reads: CASSSDRGSSEQYF. DNA of the CDR3: TGCGCCAGCAGCTCCGACAGGGGATCTTCCGAGCAGTACTTC.

This chain uses TRBV5-6 with TRBJ2-5; D unclear. There are 14 residues in the CDR3. CDR1 is SGHDT and CDR2 is YYEEEE in the germline V gene. V gave up 4 bases and J gave up 3 bases, with 13 bases separating them. CDR3 in amino acids: CASSPGPTEETQYF. The CDR3 DNA sequence: TGTGCCAGCAGCCCCGGGCCCACCGAAGAGACCCAGTACTTC.

This clonotype was seen more than once but under ten times. V and J are TRBV13 and TRBJ2-5; D is undetermined. Trimming removed 5 bases from V and 4 bases from J, with 8 bases in between. Germline CDR1 and CDR2: PRHDT and FYEKMQ (reference sequence). The CDR3 runs to 12 residues. CDR3 sequence (DNA): TGTGCCAGCAGCCGGGCAGGAGAGACCCAGTACTTC. Translated: CASSRAGETQYF. Full variable domain (rest looked up from reference TRBV13 and TRBJ2-5): AAGVIQSPRHLIKEKRETATLKCYPIPRHDTVYWYQQGPGQDPQFLISFYEKMQSDKGSIPDRFSAQQFSDYHSELNMSSLELGDSALYFCASSRAGETQYFGPGTRLLVL.

This clonotype was seen a handful of times. The chain uses TRBV5-6 and TRBJ2-7; D remains ambiguous. From germline, CDR1 is SGHDT and CDR2 YYEEEE. This CDR3 contains 13 residues. The V end was cut by 4 bases, the J end by 2 bases, with 10 bases between. The CDR3 spells CASSPRPTYEQYF. The CDR3 DNA is TGTGCCAGCAGCCCGCGACCCACCTACGAGCAGTACTTC.

The rearrangement links TRBV7-2 to TRBJ2-7; TRBD1 is a possible D gene (5 bases). This CDR3 contains 14 residues. Trimming removed 5 bases from V and 3 bases from J, with 14 bases in between. The germline gives CDR1 SGHTA, CDR2 FQGNSA. This CDR3 reads CASSPIDRGYEQYF. In nucleotides, the CDR3 is TGTGCCAGCAGCCCGATCGACAGAGGCTACGAGCAGTACTTC.

The CDR3 here is CASSAGTLNGYTF. The CDR3 nucleotides are TGTGCCAGCAGTGCCGGGACACTGAATGGCTACACCTTC. The gene calls are TRBV12-3 or TRBV12-4 and TRBJ1-2, with D tentatively TRBD1 (6 bases). The CDR3 covers 13 residues. Trimming removed 5 bases from V and 6 bases from J, with 13 bases in between.

The chain uses TRBV12-3 or TRBV12-4 and TRBJ2-7, with 7 bases matching TRBD1. J lost 8 bases, V lost 5 bases, and 15 bases had no gene match. This CDR3 region has 15 residues. CDR3 DNA sequence: TGTGCCAGCAGTGTCCACTTCGGGACAGTAACTAAGCAGTACTTC. Amino acids: CASSVHFGTVTKQYF.

The chain links TRBV20-1 to TRBJ2-1; 8 bases match TRBD1. V lost 6 bases and J lost 8; bases outside the gene matches: 6. Looked up from germline, CDR1 is DFQATT and CDR2 is SNEGSKA (reference sequence). This CDR3 contains 12 residues. CDR3 region: CSAHPGGYEQFF. In DNA form, the CDR3 reads TGCAGTGCACATCCAGGGGGCTATGAGCAGTTCTTC.

The V gene is TRBV20-1, the J gene TRBJ2-7; D call uncertain. CDR1 and CDR2 from the germline V gene are DFQATT and SNEGSKA (reference sequence). Trimming removed 5 bases at V and 1 base at J, with 12 bases between. CDR3 length: 13 amino acids. In DNA, the CDR3 is TGCAGTGCTTCAAAACTTCTTTCCTACGAGCAGTACTTC. Encoded protein: CSASKLLSYEQYF.

The gene calls are TRBV5-1 and TRBJ2-1, with 8 bases aligning to TRBD2. CDR1 SGHRS and CDR2 YFSETQ come from the germline V gene. J lost 2 bases, V lost 1 base, and 5 bases had no gene match. The CDR3 has 16 residues. CDR3 amino acids: CASSLQERGPYNEQFF. In DNA, the CDR3 is TGCGCCAGCAGCTTGCAGGAGCGGGGGCCCTACAATGAGCAGTTCTTC.

The sample holds many counts of this clonotype. This chain joins TRBV7-9 and TRBJ1-2; unclear D gene. Germline V lookup: CDR1 SEHNR, CDR2 FQNEAQ (reference sequence). The ends were cut back, 2 bases at V and 2 bases at J, with 6 bases in the middle. CDR3 length equals 13 residues. CDR3 in DNA: TGTGCCAGCAGCTTAAAAGGAAACTATGGCTACACCTTC. The encoded protein is CASSLKGNYGYTF. Filled out from reference TRBV7-9 and TRBJ1-2, the complete variable domain reads DTGVSQNPRHKITKRGQNVTFRCDPISEHNRLYWYRQTLGQGPEFLTYFQNEAQLEKSRLLSDRFSAERPKGSFSTLEIQRTEQGDSAMYLCASSLKGNYGYTFGSGTRLTVV.

The table lists this clonotype with a few counts. The V call is TRBV7-2, the J call TRBJ1-3; D gene uncertain. The CDR3 runs 15 residues. Germline V gene data show CDR1 as SGHTA and CDR2 as FQGNSA. Trimming pared 4 bases from V and 0 bases from J, leaving 10 bases between. The CDR3 coding sequence is TGTGCCAGCAGCTACGAGACGGCCTCTGGAAACACCATATATTTT. This translates into CASSYETASGNTIYF.

V and J are TRBV18 and TRBJ2-5; D gene unclear. Looked up from germline, CDR1 is KGHSH and CDR2 is LQKENI. With 6 bases removed from V and 4 bases from J, the gap between germline ends came to 9 bases. This CDR3 is built from 12 residues. The CDR3 sequence: CASSEKGETQYF. The CDR3, as DNA: TGTGCCAGCTCTGAAAAGGGAGAGACCCAGTACTTC.

The J gene is TRBJ2-3, the V gene TRBV12-3 or TRBV12-4; 7 bases are shared with TRBD1. CDR3 length: 15 residues. Losses at the gene ends were 6 bases for V and 3 bases for J; bases not matched to a gene: 9. CDR3 DNA sequence: TGTGCCAGCAGGCCCTACGGGACAGAAACAGATACGCAGTATTTT. As protein: CASRPYGTETDTQYF.

This clonotype was found a few times. The chain joins TRBV5-1 to TRBJ2-3; TRBD2 is a possible D gene (6 bases). CDR3 size: 15 residues. Germline CDR1 SGHRS, CDR2 YFSETQ. Deletions cut 2 bases from V and 2 bases from J, with 12 bases between. DNA for the CDR3: TGCGCCAGCAGCTTCTTGGCTAGCGACACAGATACGCAGTATTTT. Its translation is CASSFLASDTDTQYF.

The V gene is TRBV7-8, the J gene TRBJ2-4; D is ambiguous. V gave up 5 bases and J gave up 0 bases, with 17 bases separating them. Germline CDR1 and CDR2: SGHVS and FQNEAQ. The CDR3 runs 17 residues. In nucleotides, the CDR3 is TGTGCCAGCAGCCCCATATCCCTAGGCGGAGCCAAAAACATTCAGTACTTC. This sequence encodes CASSPISLGGAKNIQYF.